This is a list of T cell receptor beta chains from one sample in a study of CD8+CD57+ T cells in acquired aplastic anemia. TCRdb analysed the reads with MiXCR anew, one entry per CDR3 protein. The top ten clones hold 55% to 65% of a sample with some 92,000 distinct CDR3 sequences, about 63% of them seen once. Sequences were obtained from sorted CD4+, CD8+, or CD8+CD57+ T cells (not recorded which) from PBMCs. These receptors were collected from a human donor with aplastic anemia. Both conserved end residues are part of each CDR3. Each record gives: D gene, V gene, clone size, J gene, CDR3 DNA, CDR3 protein. The D gene is left open where the match is weak. The size entry is marked missing in some rows and otherwise reads once, few, many or a size class.

.	TRBV6-1	.	TRBJ1-1	TGTGCCAGCCGACTAGGGGGACGCGGCACTGAAGCTTTCTTT	CASRLGGRGTEAFF
TRBD2	TRBV20-1	medium-sized	TRBJ2-2	TGCAGTGCTAGAGATTCGACTAGCGGGGGGTATGACACCGGGGAGCTGTTTTTT	CSARDSTSGGYDTGELFF
.	TRBV19	.	TRBJ2-3	TGTGCCAGCGACCTTGCGGGTGGTACAGATACGCAGTATTTT	CASDLAGGTDTQYF
TRBD1	TRBV20-1	.	TRBJ2-7	TGCAGTGCTAATCCGGGACAGGGGGCCGACGAGCAGTACTTC	CSANPGQGADEQYF
.	TRBV20-1	.	TRBJ1-1	TGCAGTGCTAGTCTGGGACCCAGTGGCACTGAAGCTTTCTTT	CSASLGPSGTEAFF
TRBD2	TRBV15	.	TRBJ2-3	TGTGCCACCAGCAGAGGAGACGGGAGGGCAGATACGCAGTATTTT	CATSRGDGRADTQYF
TRBD1	TRBV11-2	.	TRBJ1-3	TGTGCCAGCAGCAGATCGATCCTGACAGGGGTGTCTGGAAACACCATATATTTT	CASSRSILTGVSGNTIYF
.	TRBV25-1	many	TRBJ2-1	TGTGCCAGCAGTGAATTGGGCAATGAGCAGTTCTTC	CASSELGNEQFF
.	TRBV12-3/TRBV12-4	.	TRBJ2-5	TGTGCCAGCAGTACAGGGTTTCGAGAGACCCAGTACTTC	CASSTGFRETQYF
.	TRBV15	.	TRBJ2-7	TGTGCCACCAGCAGAGAACAGATTCCGATTACCTACGAGCAGTACTTC	CATSREQIPITYEQYF
TRBD2	TRBV4-1	.	TRBJ2-7	TGCGCCAGCAGCCAGCTCGGGGAGGGCTCCTACGAGCAGTACTTC	CASSQLGEGSYEQYF
.	TRBV27	many	TRBJ1-4	TGTGCCAGCAGTTTTTTGGGGGGCCCCAATGAAAAACTGTTTTTT	CASSFLGGPNEKLFF
.	TRBV20-1	.	TRBJ2-7	TGCAGTGCCAATCGGGTTTCAGAGCAGTACTTC	CSANRVSEQYF
TRBD1	TRBV25-1	.	TRBJ1-4	TGTGCCAGCAGTGAACGGCCCAGGGGGAGTAACGAAAAACTGTTTTTT	CASSERPRGSNEKLFF
.	TRBV20-1	.	TRBJ2-7	TGCAGTGCTAGCCTCGGGGTTGGGGAGCAGTACTTC	CSASLGVGEQYF
.	TRBV4-2	.	TRBJ2-3	TGTGCCAGCAGCCCGGCGGGGCTTCACACAGATACGCAGTATTTT	CASSPAGLHTDTQYF
.	TRBV6-1	once	TRBJ1-2	TGTGCCAGCAGTGAAGTCGGAGTCTATGGCTACACCTTC	CASSEVGVYGYTF
.	TRBV20-1	.	TRBJ1-1	TGCAGTGCTAGAGGCGGGACGGTGAACACTGAAGCTTTCTTT	CSARGGTVNTEAFF
.	TRBV10-2	.	TRBJ1-4	TGTGCCAGCAGCTTCGACGGAAGTTCTAATGAAAAACTGTTTTTT	CASSFDGSSNEKLFF
.	TRBV15	.	TRBJ1-5	TGTGCCACCAGCAATGGACTGGAAGGCCAGCCCCAGCATTTT	CATSNGLEGQPQHF
TRBD2	TRBV9	.	TRBJ2-3	TGTGCCAGCAGCGTAGTAGGAACTAGCGGAGATACGCAGTATTTT	CASSVVGTSGDTQYF
.	TRBV15	medium-sized	TRBJ2-5	TGTGCCACCAGCAGAGGACAGGAGCAAGAGACCCAGTACTTC	CATSRGQEQETQYF
.	TRBV9	many	TRBJ1-2	TGTGCCAGCAGCGCAGACCTCCGGGGCACCTATGGCTACACCTTC	CASSADLRGTYGYTF
.	TRBV9	few	TRBJ2-1	TGTGCCAGCAGCGAGACTAACGAGCAGTTCTTC	CASSETNEQFF
.	TRBV24-1	once	TRBJ2-1	TGTGCCACCAGTGATTCCATCTCCAATGAGCAGTTCTTC	CATSDSISNEQFF
.	TRBV10-3	.	TRBJ2-1	TGTGCCATCCTAACTAGCAGCCAAGACAATGAGCAGTTCTTC	CAILTSSQDNEQFF
TRBD1	TRBV20-1	many	TRBJ2-7	TGCAGTGCTCGCCTTTTACAGGGGGGTGACTACGAGCAGTACTTC	CSARLLQGGDYEQYF
TRBD1	TRBV15	medium-sized	TRBJ2-7	TGTGCCACCAGCACACCGGGACAGGGATATGAGCAGTACTTC	CATSTPGQGYEQYF
.	TRBV20-1	few	TRBJ1-1	TGCACCACTCCGGGACACGGGAACACTGAAGCTTTCTTT	CTTPGHGNTEAFF
.	TRBV27	few	TRBJ1-1	TGTGCCAGCAGCCGCGGAGCAGGGCCCACTGAAGCTTTCTTT	CASSRGAGPTEAFF
.	TRBV5-5	few	TRBJ1-5	TGTGCCAGCAGCTTGGACGGAACAAATCAGCCCCAGCATTTT	CASSLDGTNQPQHF
.	TRBV20-1	.	TRBJ1-2	TGCAGTGCCGACATGGTCCCAATATCTAACTATGGCTACACCTTC	CSADMVPISNYGYTF
TRBD1	TRBV12-3/TRBV12-4	.	TRBJ1-5	TGTGCCAGCAGAACAGACGACAGGGATCCCAATCAGCCCCAGCATTTT	CASRTDDRDPNQPQHF
.	TRBV24-1	medium-sized	TRBJ2-7	TGTGCCACCAGTGATCCAAATGACAGTTTCGAGCAGTACTTC	CATSDPNDSFEQYF
.	TRBV7-2	once	TRBJ2-5	TGTGCCAGCAGCCCGAGTTGGGAGACCCAGTACTTC	CASSPSWETQYF
TRBD2	TRBV7-9	.	TRBJ2-7	TGTGCCAGCAGCCCCGGACTAGCGGGAGCATACGAGCAGTACTTC	CASSPGLAGAYEQYF
.	TRBV29-1	.	TRBJ1-1	TGCAGCGTTGAAGTGCAGGGAAATGAAGCTTTCTTT	CSVEVQGNEAFF
.	TRBV20-1	few	TRBJ2-7	TGCAGTGCTAGCTCCTACGAGCAGTACTTC	CSASSYEQYF
.	TRBV27	.	TRBJ1-1	TGTGCCAGCAGTTTAGGGCAGCTCATGAACACTGAAGCTTTCTTT	CASSLGQLMNTEAFF
.	TRBV25-1	.	TRBJ2-1	TGTGCCAGCAGCCAACGGGGAGGCTCCTACAATGAGCAGTTCTTC	CASSQRGGSYNEQFF
.	TRBV20-1	.	TRBJ2-7	TGCAGTGCTAGAGATCCAACGGCATACAAGCAGTACTTC	CSARDPTAYKQYF
TRBD2	TRBV11-1	few	TRBJ2-3	TGTGCCAGCAGCTTACGGGTAGCGGGCCGCACAGATACGCAGTATTTT	CASSLRVAGRTDTQYF
TRBD2	TRBV9	.	TRBJ2-7	TGTGCCAGCAGCGTAGCCTCTGGGCAGGGACTATACTTC	CASSVASGQGLYF
TRBD1	TRBV10-2	.	TRBJ1-6	TGCGCCAGCAACCTGGGACAGGGGGGTTCACCCCTCCACTTT	CASNLGQGGSPLHF
.	TRBV7-9	.	TRBJ2-5	TGTGCCAGCAGCTTAGGCCCTCAGGGGGGAGAGACCCAGTACTTC	CASSLGPQGGETQYF
.	TRBV4-1	.	TRBJ2-7	TGCGCCAGCAGCCAAGGGAGGACGGAGTCCTACGAGCAGTACTTC	CASSQGRTESYEQYF
.	TRBV20-1	once	TRBJ1-4	TGCAGTGCTAGAGAGGGGAACACTAATGAAAAACTGTTTTTT	CSAREGNTNEKLFF
.	TRBV15	.	TRBJ1-2	TGTGCCACCTCCTCCCCGGGTACCGCTAACTATGGCTACACCTTC	CATSSPGTANYGYTF
.	TRBV10-2	few	TRBJ1-6	TGCGCCAGCAGTTACAGGGAGGGCTCACCCCTCCACTTT	CASSYREGSPLHF
.	TRBV6-7	.	TRBJ1-6	TGTGCCAACCCCTGTGATTCACCCCTCCACTTT	CANPCDSPLHF
.	TRBV6-2/TRBV6-3	.	TRBJ2-6	TGTGCCAGCAGTTACTTCGCGGGGTCCAGCTCTGGGGCCAACGTCCTGACTTTC	CASSYFAGSSSGANVLTF
.	TRBV10-1	.	TRBJ1-3	TGCGCCAGCAGTTCAAAAGGATCTGGAAACACCATATATTTT	CASSSKGSGNTIYF
.	TRBV19	.	TRBJ2-1	TGTGCCAGTAGTATAACCGTAACTCCCTACAATGAGCAGTTCTTC	CASSITVTPYNEQFF